A selection of T cell receptor beta chains follows, all from one sample in a study of vaccination effects on CD4 cells after COVID-19. The assay was immunoSEQ multiplex PCR, and TCRdb's table has in-frame clones only and misses some. In the table there are about 72,000 clones, approximately 71% of which are singletons. Antigen specificity for these receptors is unknown. The sequences come from CD4+ T cells from PBMCs cultured without peptide, collected before COVID-19 vaccination. Receptors originate from a human donor who received a COVID-19 vaccine. Both conserved end residues are part of each CDR3. The D gene is left open where the match is weak. Only part of the rows carry a size: once, few, many, or a class if the clone is expanded.

clone size: .; D gene: .; J gene: TRBJ2-4; V gene: TRBV5-1; CDR3 DNA: TGCGCCAGCAGCTTGGCCGTAGCCGCAAACATTCAGTACTTC; CDR3 protein: CASSLAVAANIQYF
clone size: .; D gene: TRBD2; J gene: TRBJ2-1; V gene: TRBV20-1; CDR3 DNA: TGCAGTGCTAGTTTGGTTAGCGGGAGAACGGGGGAGCAGTTCTTC; CDR3 protein: CSASLVSGRTGEQFF
clone size: .; D gene: .; J gene: TRBJ2-5; V gene: TRBV6-6; CDR3 DNA: TGTGCCAGCAATGACCCAAAAGAGACCCAGTACTTC; CDR3 protein: CASNDPKETQYF
clone size: .; D gene: .; J gene: TRBJ1-2; V gene: TRBV5-4; CDR3 DNA: TGTGCCAGCAGCGAAAGGGACAACTATGGCTACACCTTC; CDR3 protein: CASSERDNYGYTF
clone size: .; D gene: .; J gene: TRBJ1-1; V gene: TRBV2; CDR3 DNA: TGTGCCAGCAGTGGGGGACGAGAGAACACTGAAGCTTTCTTT; CDR3 protein: CASSGGRENTEAFF
clone size: .; D gene: TRBD1; J gene: TRBJ1-4; V gene: TRBV2; CDR3 DNA: TGTGCCAGCACCGACCGGGACAGGGGTAATCAAAAACTGTTTTTT; CDR3 protein: CASTDRDRGNQKLFF
clone size: .; D gene: .; J gene: TRBJ1-1; V gene: TRBV2; CDR3 DNA: TGTGCCAGCAGCCAGGAGATGAACACTGAAGCTTTCTTT; CDR3 protein: CASSQEMNTEAFF
clone size: .; D gene: .; J gene: TRBJ2-2; V gene: TRBV2; CDR3 DNA: TGTGCCAGCACACAGAACACCGGGGAGCTGTTTTTT; CDR3 protein: CASTQNTGELFF
clone size: .; D gene: .; J gene: TRBJ1-2; V gene: TRBV6-5; CDR3 DNA: TGTGCCAGCAGTCGGGACACGTCCGACTATGGCTACACCTTC; CDR3 protein: CASSRDTSDYGYTF
clone size: .; D gene: .; J gene: TRBJ1-4; V gene: TRBV5-8; CDR3 DNA: TGTGCCAGCAGCTGGCCCACCGGGGGCGCCTTATCTAATGAAAAACTGTTTTTT; CDR3 protein: CASSWPTGGALSNEKLFF
clone size: .; D gene: .; J gene: TRBJ1-3; V gene: TRBV6-1; CDR3 DNA: TGTGCCAGCAGTGAACATAGGGTGCGGGGAAACACCATATATTTT; CDR3 protein: CASSEHRVRGNTIYF
clone size: .; D gene: TRBD2; J gene: TRBJ2-5; V gene: TRBV14; CDR3 DNA: TGTGCCAGCAGCCGCAATATTGTGGTAGCGGGGTACCCCAGGGAGACCCAGTACTTC; CDR3 protein: CASSRNIVVAGYPRETQYF
clone size: .; D gene: TRBD1; J gene: TRBJ1-1; V gene: TRBV7-2; CDR3 DNA: TGTGCCAGCAGCCCCGGGACAGGGATCGAAGCTTTCTTT; CDR3 protein: CASSPGTGIEAFF
clone size: .; D gene: .; J gene: TRBJ2-1; V gene: TRBV7-2; CDR3 DNA: TGTGCCAGCAGCACAAACCAGGAGCAGTTCTTC; CDR3 protein: CASSTNQEQFF
clone size: .; D gene: .; J gene: TRBJ2-3; V gene: TRBV7-2; CDR3 DNA: TGTGCCAGCAGCTCGGGAACACAGGGAGGGCATACGCAGTATTTT; CDR3 protein: CASSSGTQGGHTQYF
clone size: once; D gene: TRBD1; J gene: TRBJ1-2; V gene: TRBV12-3/TRBV12-4; CDR3 DNA: TGTGCCAGCAGTTTAAGGACAGGGGCCCTCCTCTTC; CDR3 protein: CASSLRTGALLF
clone size: .; D gene: TRBD2; J gene: TRBJ2-2; V gene: TRBV6-4; CDR3 DNA: TGTGCCAGCAGCCAACTAGCGGGTGTCACCGGGGAGCTGTTTTTT; CDR3 protein: CASSQLAGVTGELFF
clone size: .; D gene: .; J gene: TRBJ2-3; V gene: TRBV28; CDR3 DNA: TGTGCCAGCAGATCTCCAGGGGGCACAGATACGCAGTATTTT; CDR3 protein: CASRSPGGTDTQYF
clone size: .; D gene: TRBD2; J gene: TRBJ2-5; V gene: TRBV5-1; CDR3 DNA: TGCGCCAGCAGCTTCTCTAGCGGGGGGCCCGAGACCCAGTACTTC; CDR3 protein: CASSFSSGGPETQYF
clone size: .; D gene: TRBD2; J gene: TRBJ2-3; V gene: TRBV25-1; CDR3 DNA: TGTGCCAGCGAACGGGGGGGGAGCACAGATACGCAGTATTTT; CDR3 protein: CASERGGSTDTQYF
clone size: .; D gene: .; J gene: TRBJ2-1; V gene: TRBV29-1; CDR3 DNA: TGCAGCGTTGAGGGTTTTGGGGCCAATGAGCAGTTCTTC; CDR3 protein: CSVEGFGANEQFF
clone size: .; D gene: TRBD1; J gene: TRBJ1-3; V gene: TRBV24-1; CDR3 DNA: TGTGCCACCAGTGTTCTTACCGGGACAGCTGGAAACACCATATATTTT; CDR3 protein: CATSVLTGTAGNTIYF
clone size: .; D gene: .; J gene: TRBJ2-1; V gene: TRBV4-2; CDR3 DNA: TGTGCCAGCAGCCCCAGGCGCATAGACAATGAGCAGTTCTTC; CDR3 protein: CASSPRRIDNEQFF
clone size: .; D gene: .; J gene: TRBJ1-1; V gene: TRBV19; CDR3 DNA: TGTGCCAGTAGACTAAACACTGAAGCTTTCTTT; CDR3 protein: CASRLNTEAFF
clone size: .; D gene: TRBD2; J gene: TRBJ2-5; V gene: TRBV7-6; CDR3 DNA: TGTGCCAGCAGCAAGAGCCCCGGACTAGCGGGGGTCTTATACCAAGAGACCCAGTACTTC; CDR3 protein: CASSKSPGLAGVLYQETQYF
clone size: .; D gene: .; J gene: TRBJ2-3; V gene: TRBV6-4; CDR3 DNA: TGTGCCAGCAGCCCGGACGGGCTTAGCACAGATACGCAGTATTTT; CDR3 protein: CASSPDGLSTDTQYF
clone size: few; D gene: TRBD1; J gene: TRBJ2-2; V gene: TRBV5-1; CDR3 DNA: TGCGCCAGCAGAAAGGACAGGGGGAACACCGGGGAGCTGTTTTTT; CDR3 protein: CASRKDRGNTGELFF
clone size: few; D gene: .; J gene: TRBJ1-1; V gene: TRBV4-2; CDR3 DNA: TGTGCCAGCAGCGAAGCTGGGGGCGAGAGCACTGAAGCTTTCTTT; CDR3 protein: CASSEAGGESTEAFF
clone size: .; D gene: TRBD2; J gene: TRBJ2-2; V gene: TRBV28; CDR3 DNA: TGTGCCAGTACGGGGGGGGTGAACACCGGGGAGCTATTTTTT; CDR3 protein: CASTGGVNTGELFF
clone size: .; D gene: .; J gene: TRBJ1-2; V gene: TRBV5-1; CDR3 DNA: TGCGCCAGCAGCTTGATTACTGTGAGCGGCTACACCTTC; CDR3 protein: CASSLITVSGYTF
clone size: .; D gene: .; J gene: TRBJ1-2; V gene: TRBV19; CDR3 DNA: TGTGCCAGTAGTAGAGGACAGTTGGGTTGGGATGGCTACACCTTC; CDR3 protein: CASSRGQLGWDGYTF
clone size: .; D gene: .; J gene: TRBJ1-5; V gene: TRBV6-6; CDR3 DNA: TGTGCCAGCAGTTCCTCGACAGAGTTGAGCAATCAGCCCCAGCATTTT; CDR3 protein: CASSSSTELSNQPQHF
clone size: .; D gene: TRBD1; J gene: TRBJ2-5; V gene: TRBV18; CDR3 DNA: TGTGCCACCACAGGGACAGACGAGACCCAGTACTTC; CDR3 protein: CATTGTDETQYF
clone size: .; D gene: .; J gene: TRBJ1-1; V gene: TRBV28; CDR3 DNA: TGTGCCAGCGCAGGGTTCAGAATGAACACTGAAGCTTTCTTT; CDR3 protein: CASAGFRMNTEAFF
clone size: .; D gene: TRBD1; J gene: TRBJ1-4; V gene: TRBV19; CDR3 DNA: TGTGCCAGTAGTATCGCGACAGGGACGGAAAAACTGTTTTTT; CDR3 protein: CASSIATGTEKLFF
clone size: .; D gene: .; J gene: TRBJ1-4; V gene: TRBV30; CDR3 DNA: TGTGCCTGGAGTGTTGATCAGGGTAGTAATGAAAAACTGTTTTTT; CDR3 protein: CAWSVDQGSNEKLFF
clone size: .; D gene: TRBD1; J gene: TRBJ2-2; V gene: TRBV5-1; CDR3 DNA: TGCGCCAGCAGCCGCGAACAGGGGGCCGGGGAGCTGTTTTTT; CDR3 protein: CASSREQGAGELFF
clone size: once; D gene: .; J gene: TRBJ2-2; V gene: TRBV10-2; CDR3 DNA: TGCGCCAGCAGACGGCAGCTCGATAGTTGGGAGCTGTTTTTT; CDR3 protein: CASRRQLDSWELFF
clone size: .; D gene: .; J gene: TRBJ2-1; V gene: TRBV10-2; CDR3 DNA: TGCGCCAGCAGTGAGTCTTCCAATGAGCAGTTCTTC; CDR3 protein: CASSESSNEQFF
clone size: few; D gene: .; J gene: TRBJ2-2; V gene: TRBV5-1; CDR3 DNA: TGCGCCAGCAGCCCCTCGGCAGGAGGGGATAACACCGGGGAGCTGTTTTTT; CDR3 protein: CASSPSAGGDNTGELFF
clone size: few; D gene: TRBD1; J gene: TRBJ1-1; V gene: TRBV18; CDR3 DNA: TGTGCCAGCTCAAAGGGACAGGGAATCACTGAAGCTTTCTTT; CDR3 protein: CASSKGQGITEAFF